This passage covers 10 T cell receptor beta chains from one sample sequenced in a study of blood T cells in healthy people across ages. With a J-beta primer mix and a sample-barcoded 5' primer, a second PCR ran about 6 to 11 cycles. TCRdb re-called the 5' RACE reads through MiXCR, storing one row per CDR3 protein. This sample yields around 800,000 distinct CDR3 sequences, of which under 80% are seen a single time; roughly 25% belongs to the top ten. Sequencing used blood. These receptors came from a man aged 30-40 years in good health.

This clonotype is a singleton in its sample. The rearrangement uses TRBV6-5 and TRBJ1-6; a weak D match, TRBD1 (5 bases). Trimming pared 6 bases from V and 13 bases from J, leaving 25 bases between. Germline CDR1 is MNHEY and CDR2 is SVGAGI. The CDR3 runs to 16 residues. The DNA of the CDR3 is TGTGCCAGCAGCTCCAGATCCGAAGGGGCACCGCTCCCCCTCCACTTT. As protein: CASSSRSEGAPLPLHF.

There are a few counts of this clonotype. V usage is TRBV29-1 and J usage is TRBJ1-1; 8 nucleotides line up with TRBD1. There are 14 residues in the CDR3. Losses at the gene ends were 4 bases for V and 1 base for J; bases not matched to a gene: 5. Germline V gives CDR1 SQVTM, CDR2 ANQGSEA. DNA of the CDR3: TGCAGCGTTGGGGCCGGGACAGGGAACACTGAAGCTTTCTTT. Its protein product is CSVGAGTGNTEAFF.

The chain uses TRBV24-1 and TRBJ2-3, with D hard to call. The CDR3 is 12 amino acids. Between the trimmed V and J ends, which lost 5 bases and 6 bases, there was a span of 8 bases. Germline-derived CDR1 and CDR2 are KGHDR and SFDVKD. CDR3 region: CATSVDTDTQYF. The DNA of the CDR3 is TGTGCCACCAGTGTCGATACGGATACGCAGTATTTT.

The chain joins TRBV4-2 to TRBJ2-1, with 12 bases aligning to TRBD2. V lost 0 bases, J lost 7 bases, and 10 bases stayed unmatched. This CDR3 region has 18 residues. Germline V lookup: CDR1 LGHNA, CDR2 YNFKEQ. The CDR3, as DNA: TGTGCCAGCAGCCAAGATTCCGGACTAGCGGGACAGGTAAATGAGCAGTTCTTC. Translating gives CASSQDSGLAGQVNEQFF.

CDR3 nucleotides: TGTGCCAGCAGTTTATATCCTAGCGGGGAGACCCAGTACTTC. This codes for CASSLYPSGETQYF. The rearrangement joins TRBV12-3 or TRBV12-4 to TRBJ2-5; 8 positions agree with TRBD2. J was trimmed by 5 bases and V by 2 bases; bases with no gene match: 4. The CDR3 contains 14 residues.

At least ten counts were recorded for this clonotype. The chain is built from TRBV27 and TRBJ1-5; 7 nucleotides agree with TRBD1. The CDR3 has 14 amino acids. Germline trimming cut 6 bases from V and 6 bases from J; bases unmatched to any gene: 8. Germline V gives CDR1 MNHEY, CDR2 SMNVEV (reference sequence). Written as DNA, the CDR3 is TGTGCCAGCAGACAGGGGTCCGCGCTTCAGCCCCAGCATTTT. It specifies CASRQGSALQPQHF.

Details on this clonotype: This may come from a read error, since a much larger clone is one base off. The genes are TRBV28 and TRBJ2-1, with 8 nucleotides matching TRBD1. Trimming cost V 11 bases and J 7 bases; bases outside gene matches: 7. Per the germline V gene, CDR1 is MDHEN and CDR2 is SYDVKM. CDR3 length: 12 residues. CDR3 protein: CAGRTGQNEQFF. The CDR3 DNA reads TGTGCCGGCCGGACAGGGCAGAATGAGCAGTTCTTC.

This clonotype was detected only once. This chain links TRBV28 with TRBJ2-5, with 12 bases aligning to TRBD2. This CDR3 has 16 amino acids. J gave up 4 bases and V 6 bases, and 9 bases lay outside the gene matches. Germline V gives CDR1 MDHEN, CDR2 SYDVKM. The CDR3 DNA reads TGTGCCAGCAGCCGCATCCTAGCGGGGGGGCCAGAGACCCAGTACTTC. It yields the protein CASSRILAGGPETQYF.

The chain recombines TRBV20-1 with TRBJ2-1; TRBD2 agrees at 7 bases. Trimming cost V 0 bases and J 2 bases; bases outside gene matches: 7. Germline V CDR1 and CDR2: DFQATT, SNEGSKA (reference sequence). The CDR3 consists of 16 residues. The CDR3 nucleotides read TGCAGTGCTAGAGACAGGACTAGGTTAACCTACAATGAGCAGTTCTTC. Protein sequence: CSARDRTRLTYNEQFF.

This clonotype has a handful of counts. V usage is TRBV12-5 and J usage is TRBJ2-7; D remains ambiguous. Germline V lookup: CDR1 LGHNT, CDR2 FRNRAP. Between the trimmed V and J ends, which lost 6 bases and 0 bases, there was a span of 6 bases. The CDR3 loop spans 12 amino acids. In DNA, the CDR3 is TGTGCTAGTGGGGGCGACTCCTACGAGCAGTACTTC. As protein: CASGGDSYEQYF.